These 11 T cell receptor beta chains were sequenced from one sample in a study of blood T cell repertoires in COVID-19. TCRdb's copy holds only in-frame clones and misses some; the assay was immunoSEQ multiplex PCR. In the table there are 240,000 or so clones, 88% of which are singletons. The sample was peripheral blood. The source is a woman in her twenties or thirties with acute or convalescent COVID-19.

In its sample, this clone was seen once. The V call is TRBV5-1, the J call TRBJ1-1, with a possible D match to TRBD1 (6 bases). V was clipped by 0 bases and J by 3 bases, with 15 bases between them. The CDR3 is made up of 16 amino acids. Germline loops: CDR1 SGHRS, CDR2 YFSETQ. CDR3 in amino acids: CASSLAPRGGDTEAFF. Written as DNA, the CDR3 is TGCGCCAGCAGCTTGGCCCCCAGGGGTGGTGACACTGAAGCTTTCTTT.

The gene calls are TRBV5-1 and TRBJ2-5, with a tentative D call TRBD2 (6 bases). The CDR3 contains 15 residues. Trimming stripped 0 bases from V and 2 bases from J, with 11 bases between. Germline loops: CDR1 SGHRS, CDR2 YFSETQ. CDR3 sequence (DNA): TGCGCCAGCAGCTTGGGGGACTTAGAACAAGAGACCCAGTACTTC. Translated, it gives CASSLGDLEQETQYF.

The rearrangement joins TRBV3-1 (or the pseudogene TRBV3-2) to TRBJ1-5; D unresolved. This CDR3 has 14 amino acids. CDR1 LGHDT and CDR2 YNNKEL come from the germline V gene (reference sequence). Trimming cost V 0 bases and J 4 bases, with 7 bases left between them. CDR3: CASSQDFGNQPQHF. The CDR3 DNA follows: TGTGCCAGCAGCCAAGATTTCGGGAATCAGCCCCAGCATTTT.

V usage is TRBV12-5 and J usage is TRBJ2-2, with TRBD1 matching 9 bases. The germline V gene encodes CDR1 LGHNT and CDR2 FRNRAP. The junction had 7 bases not matched to a gene; V was cut back by 6 bases and J by 5 bases. This CDR3 comprises 15 residues. The CDR3 coding sequence is TGTGCTAGTGGACTACAGGGGGCGCCGACCGGGGAGCTGTTTTTT. Protein: CASGLQGAPTGELFF.

This chain links TRBV15 with TRBJ2-7, with a possible D match to TRBD1 (6 bases). Germline assignment: CDR1 LNHNV and CDR2 YYDKDF (reference sequence). The CDR3 is 14 amino acids. Trimming took 5 bases from V and 0 from J, leaving 11 bases between them. The CDR3 is CATSGQGTSYEQYF. As DNA, the CDR3 is TGTGCCACCAGCGGGCAGGGGACCTCCTACGAGCAGTACTTC.

V gene TRBV6-5 combines with J gene TRBJ1-1, with D maybe TRBD1 (6 bases). This CDR3 region has 13 residues. Germline assignment: CDR1 MNHEY and CDR2 SVGAGI. V was shortened by 5 bases and J by 4 bases, with 11 bases between the two germline ends. The CDR3 DNA follows: TGTGCCAGCAGTATACAGGGACCCACTGAAGCTTTCTTT. Its translation: CASSIQGPTEAFF.

The chain uses TRBV3-1 (or the pseudogene TRBV3-2) and TRBJ2-4; 7 bases line up with TRBD1. With 4 bases clipped from V and 4 bases from J, the junction kept 7 bases outside the gene matches. Germline V gives CDR1 LGHDT, CDR2 YNNKEL (reference sequence). The CDR3 is 15 amino acids. CDR3 protein: CASSLTATGKNIQYF. CDR3 coding DNA: TGTGCCAGCAGCCTGACAGCGACAGGGAAAAACATTCAGTACTTC.

The chain is built from TRBV6-2 or TRBV6-3 and TRBJ2-2; TRBD2 agrees at 7 bases. This CDR3 contains 15 residues. Germline-derived CDR1 and CDR2 are MNHEY and SVGEGT. With V trimmed by 5 bases and J by 5 bases, 8 bases remained unmatched. In DNA form, the CDR3 reads TGTGCCAGCAGTAAACCGGGACTACGAACCGGGGAGCTGTTTTTT. Translating gives CASSKPGLRTGELFF.

The gene calls are TRBV11-3 and TRBJ2-1; 12 bases agree with TRBD2. The junction had 15 bases not matched to a gene; V was cut back by 2 bases and J by 7 bases. The CDR3 consists of 19 residues. CDR1 and CDR2 from the germline V gene are SGHNT and YENEEA. The CDR3 nucleotides are TGTGCCAGCAGCTTACCACCGGTCCTAGCGGGAGGGCGGTGGAATGAGCAGTTCTTC. Protein sequence: CASSLPPVLAGGRWNEQFF.

V gene TRBV10-3 combines with J gene TRBJ2-1; 14 bases match TRBD2. The CDR3 length is 14 residues. Germline-derived CDR1 and CDR2 are ENHRY and SYGVKD. Trimming removed 10 bases from V and 7 bases from J; junction bases left unmatched: 6. CDR3 sequence: CATMTSGRANEQFF. For the CDR3, the DNA is TGTGCCACCATGACTAGCGGGAGGGCTAATGAGCAGTTCTTC.

The chain is built from TRBV5-1 and TRBJ2-3; the match to TRBD2 covers 12 bases. Looked up from germline, CDR1 is SGHRS and CDR2 is YFSETQ. Trimming cost V 4 bases and J 4 bases; bases outside gene matches: 7. The CDR3 spans 16 residues. Here the CDR3 DNA reads TGCGCCAGCAGCAGGACGACTAGCGGGAGCCCAGATACGCAGTATTTT. Its translation is CASSRTTSGSPDTQYF.